This entry lists 17 T cell receptor beta chains sequenced from one sample in a study of human T cells and chemical hapten exposure. Time point described: pre-sensitization, week 0. Described treatment: therapeutic diphenylcyclopropenone sensitization with weekly scalp DPC. TCRdb re-called the RACE reads through MiXCR, storing one row per CDR3 protein. Among 45,000 to 65,000 distinct CDR3 sequences, 9.5% to 10% were seen once, and the ten largest hold 9.6%. Sequenced here: whole blood, sampled in connection with sensitization to the hapten diphenylcyclopropenone (DPC). The receptors come from a man between 40 and 49 years old with alopecia areata. Some clones in this sample may be carry-over from other donors' samples.

This clonotype was seen ten or more times. The chain employs TRBV18 and TRBJ1-3; D remains unclear. CDR3 length: 14 residues. V was clipped by 1 base and J by 1 base, with 5 bases between them. Looked up from germline, CDR1 is KGHSH and CDR2 is LQKENI. The CDR3 sequence: CASSPQGSGNTIYF. In DNA, the CDR3 is TGTGCCAGCTCACCACAGGGTTCTGGAAACACCATATATTTT.

This clonotype was recorded a few times. The chain employs TRBV28 and TRBJ2-5; D is undetermined. Per germline, CDR1 MDHEN and CDR2 SYDVKM. Trimming shortened V by 3 bases and J by 0 bases, and 11 bases separated the two germline ends. CDR3 length: 15 amino acids. The CDR3 DNA follows: TGTGCCAGCAGTTTGTTGGCTTCAAACCAAGAGACCCAGTACTTC. This encodes CASSLLASNQETQYF.

This clonotype was counted many times. V gene TRBV21-1 combines with J gene TRBJ2-7; TRBD1 reflects the table's D call only, with no check against the DNA. TRBV21-1 has pseudogene status. CDR3 length: 24 residues. CDR3 DNA: TGTGCCAGCAGCAAAGAGGGGGAAAAAAAGTGGCGGGACATTGGCCCTAGGAGTTCCTACGAGCAGTACTTC. Its protein product is CASSKEGEKKWRDIGPRSSYEQYF.

This clonotype was found a few times. The chain links TRBV4-3 to TRBJ1-3, with D perhaps matching TRBD1 (5 bases). The CDR3 runs to 16 residues. V dropped 0 bases and J dropped 4 bases, with 13 bases sitting between them. CDR1 is LGHNA and CDR2 is YSLEER in the germline V gene. CDR3 bases: TGCGCCAGCAGCCAAGAGGTGGGCAGGGAAGGAAACACCATATATTTT. It specifies CASSQEVGREGNTIYF.

The chain combines TRBV10-2 with TRBJ2-1; D perhaps matches TRBD2 (5 bases). The V end lost 6 bases, the J end lost 9 bases, and 18 bases lay between the germline ends. Germline values: CDR1 WSHSY, CDR2 SAAADI. CDR3 length: 14 residues. The CDR3 coding sequence is TGCGCCAGCAGAGAAGACCCAACTAGTCCTGAGCAGTTCTTC. It specifies CASREDPTSPEQFF.

In this sample, this clonotype turned up many times. The CDR3: CASSQRTGVTGELFF. The CDR3 DNA reads TGTGCCAGCAGCCAAAGGACAGGGGTCACCGGGGAGCTGTTTTTT. This chain links TRBV14 with TRBJ2-2; 9 bases are a match to TRBD1. The V and J ends lost 2 bases and 4 bases, in that order; junction bases with no gene match: 2. CDR1 is SGHDN, CDR2 FVKESK, per germline. The CDR3 totals 15 residues.

This clonotype was observed a few times. The CDR3 DNA reads as TGTGCCAGCAGTCTCCGGGTTTGGGGCACTGAAGCTTTCTTT. This sequence encodes CASSLRVWGTEAFF. The genes are TRBV6-4 and TRBJ1-1; D gene uncertain. Germline V gene lookup returns CDR1 MRHNA and CDR2 SNTAGT. There are 14 residues in the CDR3. V was pared by 5 bases and J by 4 bases, with 14 bases between.

The rearrangement joins TRBV12-5 to TRBJ2-7; 9 bases are shared with TRBD2. From germline, CDR1 is LGHNT and CDR2 FRNRAP. Unmatched junction bases numbered 5, after V lost 7 bases and J lost 1 base. CDR3 length: 14 amino acids. CDR3 DNA: TGTGCTAGTGACATAGCGGGAGTGTCCTACGAGCAGTACTTC. Its translation: CASDIAGVSYEQYF.

J is TRBJ2-7 and V is TRBV20-1, with D tentatively TRBD1 or TRBD2 (5 bases each). CDR3 length: 13 amino acids. Trimming removed 5 bases at V and 1 base at J, with 12 bases between. Germline assignment: CDR1 DFQATT and CDR2 SNEGSKA (reference sequence). The CDR3 region is CSARDGRSYEQYF. CDR3 bases: TGCAGTGCTCGGGACGGCCGATCCTACGAGCAGTACTTC.

J is TRBJ1-5 and V is TRBV19; D call uncertain. The ends were cut back, 3 bases at V and 0 bases at J, with 9 bases in the middle. The V gene's germline CDR1 is LNHDA and CDR2 SQIVND (reference sequence). The CDR3 is 15 residues long. CDR3 sequence reads: CASSIYYDSNQPQHF. For the CDR3, the DNA is TGTGCCAGTAGTATCTATTACGATAGCAATCAGCCCCAGCATTTT.

The chain uses TRBV28 and TRBJ1-1; tentative D call: TRBD1 (6 bases). CDR3 size: 12 residues. The germline gives CDR1 MDHEN, CDR2 SYDVKM. V was pared by 8 bases and J by 8 bases, with 15 bases between. The CDR3 DNA reads as TGTGCCAGCGGTCAACAGGGACGCGAAGCTTTCTTT. This codes for CASGQQGREAFF. The full variable domain, rest sourced from reference TRBV28 and TRBJ1-1, is DVKVTQSSRYLVKRTGEKVFLECVQDMDHENMFWYRQDPGLGLRLIYFSYDVKMKEKGDIPEGYSVSREKKERFSLILESASTNQTSMYLCASGQQGREAFFGQGTRLTVV.

This clonotype was seen only a few times. The chain joins TRBV28 to TRBJ1-6, with TRBD1 matching 8 bases. This CDR3 is 15 amino acids long. Germline V gene sequence: CDR1 MDHEN, CDR2 SYDVKM. V dropped 7 bases and J dropped 6; count of bases not matched to a gene: 8. DNA for the CDR3: TGTGCCAGCACTACTGGACAGGGTGGTAATTCACCCCTCCACTTT. Encoded protein: CASTTGQGGNSPLHF.

This clonotype occurred many times. The rearrangement uses TRBV28 and TRBJ2-7; 12 bases map to TRBD1. Trimming removed 6 bases from V and 5 bases from J; junction bases left unmatched: 8. The CDR3 extends over 15 amino acids. Germline CDR1 MDHEN, CDR2 SYDVKM. The CDR3 DNA sequence: TGTGCCAGCAGAACCCGAGGGACAGGGGGCCACGAGCAGTACTTC. This sequence encodes CASRTRGTGGHEQYF.

The table lists this clonotype with many counts. The CDR3 here is CASTGGTAYNEQFF. The DNA of the CDR3 is TGTGCCAGCACCGGGGGGACAGCCTACAATGAGCAGTTCTTC. The genes are TRBV5-6 and TRBJ2-1; the D call may be TRBD1 or TRBD2 (7 bases each). Between the trimmed V and J ends, which lost 6 bases and 2 bases, there was a span of 12 bases. The CDR3 extends over 14 amino acids. The germline CDR1 and CDR2 sequences are SGHDT and YYEEEE.

The genes are TRBV7-9 and TRBJ2-7; D gene ambiguous. The ends were cut back, 4 bases at V and 5 bases at J, with 6 bases in the middle. This CDR3 comprises 11 residues. Germline V gene sequence: CDR1 SEHNR, CDR2 FQNEAQ (reference sequence). CDR3 nucleotides: TGTGCCAGCAGCTCGCACCACGAGCAGTACTTC. Its protein product is CASSSHHEQYF.

To note about this clonotype: A much larger clone lies one base from this, so it may be a read error. The J gene is TRBJ2-4, the V gene TRBV7-9; D may be TRBD1 or TRBD2 (6 bases each). Germline V lookup: CDR1 SEHNR, CDR2 FQNEAQ (reference sequence). The CDR3 extends over 14 amino acids. CDR3 residues: CASSSSWGRDIRYF. CDR3 sequence (DNA): TGTGCCAGCAGCTCCTCCTGGGGGCGGGACATTCGGTACTTC.

This clonotype appeared many times. The V call is TRBV13, the J call TRBJ2-5, with 9 nucleotides matching TRBD2. The CDR3 extends over 16 amino acids. Trimming took 0 bases from V and 1 from J; bases not matched to a gene: 3. The germline CDR1 and CDR2 sequences are PRHDT and FYEKMQ (reference sequence). The CDR3, as DNA: TGTGCCAGCAGCTTAGGCGCGACTAGCGGCCAAGAGACCCAGTACTTC. Its translation is CASSLGATSGQETQYF.